The T cell receptor (beta chain) under discussion was sequenced for a study of response to subunit inactivated influenza vaccine (dated by TCRdb to 2016 to 2019). In terms of the full investigation: The study used deep quantitative T cell receptor repertoire profiling to track responses to a trivalent subunit inactivated influenza vaccine.

From cysteine to phenylalanine, the CDR3 is 15 amino acids long. Only CDR3 DNA remains: 45 bases, in frame from the first base. Clipping removes 6 bases from V and 2 bases from J, with 6 as the unmatched junction base count. The germline V gene supplies CDR1 MNHEY and CDR2 SVGEGT. Regarding this clonotype: The clone's antigen remains unknown. No quality values exist for individual bases; no much larger clone is one base distant.

The paper's findings and limits, for the study overall: According to the authors, only a limited number of new T cells may be recruited by each seasonal influenza vaccination.

Libraries were prepared through RT-PCR. The sequencer listed for this sample is Illumina HiSeq 2500. Clones were called with MiXCR by TCRdb after fastp trimmed the public reads at Q25, and only in-frame beta chains were retained. Each entry merges the rows of one CDR3 protein and shows their most common DNA and genes. The sample profile shows about 540,000 distinct CDR3 sequences; 20% to 25% of them were found once. The top ten constitute approximately 3% of the sample. This same sample was also part of a study on T cells expressing NK-cell markers. As the second paper documents: TCR beta cDNA libraries were prepared using 5'RACE template switching, which introduced a universal primer site and unique molecular identifiers. Three sorted T-cell subsets (CD3+CD56+NKG2C+, CD3+CD56+NKG2C- and CD3+CD56-NKG2C+) from about 8 donors had their TCR beta-chain repertoires profiled. Among the eight sequenced donors, seven were HCMV-seropositive and one was HCMV-seronegative. To restrict sorting to alphabetaTCR-expressing T cells, an anti-gammadeltaTCR antibody was added in several experiments. In more than 5 donors, the dominant CD3+CD56+NKG2C+ clonotypes ranked among the top 10 CD8+ clonotypes, making up roughly 1.0-8% of CD8+ T cells. Those dominant clonotypes were again the most abundant among CD3+CD56-NKG2C+ cells in a few donors, at about 25-60.1%. Whether the expanded NKG2C-expressing T cell clones were specific for HCMV antigens remained unclear. The eight sequenced donors were randomly selected healthy volunteers, three men and five women. To determine HCMV serostatus, a commercial ELISA kit was used to detect HCMV-specific IgG in serum. Peripheral blood mononuclear cells were isolated from blood by Ficoll density gradient centrifugation. Magnetic immunoseparation with Miltenyi isolation kits was used to isolate CD4+ and CD8+ T cells from PBMC. Priming for cDNA synthesis came from the TCR beta constant segment, and two successive PCR amplification steps followed. The libraries were sequenced on Illumina HiSeq 2000/2500, MiSeq or NextSeq, producing 2 x 150 bp reads. Reads were demultiplexed and grouped by UMI with MIGEC, and clonotypes were assembled and quantified with MiTCR. To exclude erroneous sequences, any TCR cDNA sequence not supported by at least two reads was discarded. The tcR package was used for downstream repertoire analysis, and clonotypes were matched across fractions by CDR3 nucleotide sequence plus V segment. VDJmatch was used to annotate antigen specificity against VDJdb, with one amino acid substitution allowed in CDR3.

The rearrangement combines TRBV6-2 or TRBV6-3 with TRBJ2-7; 11 bases in between match TRBD2. The sample consisted of CD4+ T cells sorted from PBMCs, taken 11 to 12 days after vaccination. The receptor was derived from a man aged 50 or older who received an inactivated influenza vaccine. Donor details come from another sample of the same person, matched by shared clones. The encoded CDR3 is CASRWGTSGPYEQYF. The sequenced DNA: TGTGCCAGCAGGTGGGGGACTAGCGGCCCCTACGAGCAGTACTTC.